These T cell receptor beta chains were read from a single sample in a study of Ad26.COV2.S vaccination and SARS-CoV-2 variants. The table came from immunoSEQ multiplex PCR; TCRdb's copy has only in-frame clones and leaves some out. The sample shows approximately 360,000 clones, 83% of them seen only once. Specimen: peripheral blood, collected in a trial of Ad26.COV2.S vaccine versus placebo. The receptors come from a person between 18 and 65 years old who received the Ad26.COV2.S COVID-19 vaccine or a placebo. Both conserved end residues are part of each CDR3. Fields, in order: J gene, CDR3 length, V gene, clone size, D gene, CDR3 DNA, CDR3 protein. A D gene is named only where the DNA matches it firmly. The size of a clone is reported for some rows only, either as once, few or many, or as a class for expanded clones.

J: TRBJ1-3
length: 15
V: TRBV9
size: .
D: .
DNA: TGTGCCAGCAGCGTAACAGTGAGCTCTGGAAACACCATATATTTT
CDR3: CASSVTVSSGNTIYF

J: TRBJ1-1
length: 14
V: TRBV29-1
size: once
D: .
DNA: TGCAGCGCCTTACCTTTAGTACGGACCACTGAAGCTTTCTTT
CDR3: CSALPLVRTTEAFF

J: TRBJ1-3
length: 13
V: TRBV2
size: .
D: .
DNA: TGTGCTACGGCCCTCAAAAGGGGAAACACCATATATTTT
CDR3: CATALKRGNTIYF

J: TRBJ1-5
length: 14
V: TRBV6-6
size: .
D: .
DNA: TGTGCCAGCAGTTACCTGGACGGTTATCAGCCCCAGCATTTT
CDR3: CASSYLDGYQPQHF

J: TRBJ2-7
length: 15
V: TRBV19
size: many
D: .
DNA: TGTGCCAGTAGTATAGATTGGGGGGAGCCCTACGAGCAGTACTTC
CDR3: CASSIDWGEPYEQYF

J: TRBJ2-7
length: 14
V: TRBV11-3
size: .
D: .
DNA: TGTGCCAGCAGCCGCCGGACAGCCCCCTACGAGCAGTACTTC
CDR3: CASSRRTAPYEQYF

J: TRBJ1-5
length: 15
V: TRBV6-2/TRBV6-3
size: .
D: TRBD1
DNA: TGTGCCAGCAGTTTATGGGACAGGGTGAATCAGCCCCAGCATTTT
CDR3: CASSLWDRVNQPQHF

J: TRBJ2-7
length: 11
V: TRBV6-6
size: .
D: .
DNA: TGTGCCAGCAGTACAGGGTACGAGCAGTACTTC
CDR3: CASSTGYEQYF

J: TRBJ2-2
length: 15
V: TRBV6-5
size: .
D: TRBD1
DNA: TGTGCCAGCAGTTCGACAGGGCCCGACACCGGGGAGCTGTTTTTT
CDR3: CASSSTGPDTGELFF

J: TRBJ2-7
length: 13
V: TRBV11-2
size: .
D: .
DNA: TGTGCCAGCAGCCCGGTGGGGTCCTACGAGCAGTACTTC
CDR3: CASSPVGSYEQYF

J: TRBJ2-1
length: 15
V: TRBV5-1
size: .
D: TRBD2
DNA: TGCGCCAGCAGCCCCGGCCAACTAGCGGGAGAGGAGCAGTTCTTC
CDR3: CASSPGQLAGEEQFF

J: TRBJ2-1
length: 16
V: TRBV19
size: .
D: .
DNA: TGTGCCAGTAGTTTGGACGGGGCAGGGGTCTACAATGAGCAGTTCTTC
CDR3: CASSLDGAGVYNEQFF

J: TRBJ1-2
length: 16
V: TRBV6-1
size: .
D: .
DNA: TGTGCCAGCAGTGAAGCCGGGTCAGGGGTAGGCTATGGCTACACCTTC
CDR3: CASSEAGSGVGYGYTF

J: TRBJ2-3
length: 17
V: TRBV5-6
size: .
D: .
DNA: TGTGCCAGCAGCTTGGTGCTCAGCGGAAGAGGGTTAGATACGCAGTATTTT
CDR3: CASSLVLSGRGLDTQYF

J: TRBJ2-7
length: 13
V: TRBV6-5
size: .
D: .
DNA: TGTGCCAGCAGGGGTAGGGGAATGTGGGAGCAGTACTTC
CDR3: CASRGRGMWEQYF

J: TRBJ2-5
length: 15
V: TRBV19
size: .
D: TRBD2
DNA: TGTGCCAGTAGTCCCGCGGGGGGGATGGGAGAGACCCAGTACTTC
CDR3: CASSPAGGMGETQYF

J: TRBJ1-2
length: 17
V: TRBV28
size: .
D: .
DNA: TGTGCCAGCATAAGGTTTAGCGTGTACAGTGGAGACTATGGCTACACCTTC
CDR3: CASIRFSVYSGDYGYTF

J: TRBJ2-1
length: 14
V: TRBV9
size: few
D: .
DNA: TGTGCCAGCAGCGTATCCGGACTTCTCAATGAGCAGTTCTTC
CDR3: CASSVSGLLNEQFF

J: TRBJ2-7
length: 14
V: TRBV5-1
size: .
D: TRBD1
DNA: TGCGCCAGCAGCCCGGACAGGGCCCTAATCGAGCAGTACTTC
CDR3: CASSPDRALIEQYF

J: TRBJ1-2
length: 11
V: TRBV29-1
size: .
D: .
DNA: TGCAGCGTTGACTCTCCTCTTGGCTACACCTTC
CDR3: CSVDSPLGYTF

J: TRBJ2-1
length: 17
V: TRBV9
size: .
D: TRBD2
DNA: TGTGCCAGCAGCGTAGAACTAGCGGGAGGGGTATACAATGAGCAGTTCTTC
CDR3: CASSVELAGGVYNEQFF

J: TRBJ1-2
length: 13
V: TRBV3-1/TRBV3-2
size: .
D: .
DNA: TGTGCCAGCAGCCAAGGACAGCTCTATGGCTACACCTTC
CDR3: CASSQGQLYGYTF

J: TRBJ2-2
length: 14
V: TRBV6-5
size: .
D: .
DNA: TGTGCCAGCAGGTTGACAGACGACACCGGGGAGCTGTTTTTT
CDR3: CASRLTDDTGELFF

J: TRBJ1-1
length: 14
V: TRBV29-1
size: .
D: .
DNA: TGCAGCGTTGAAGATCGCGGTTTGAACACTGAAGCTTTCTTT
CDR3: CSVEDRGLNTEAFF

J: TRBJ2-2
length: 13
V: TRBV27
size: .
D: TRBD1
DNA: TGTGCCAGCAGTGACAGGGGCACCGGGGAGCTGTTTTTT
CDR3: CASSDRGTGELFF

J: TRBJ2-3
length: 15
V: TRBV4-2
size: .
D: .
DNA: TGTGCCAGCAGCTTATTCGGGGGCTATGAGGATACGCAGTATTTT
CDR3: CASSLFGGYEDTQYF

J: TRBJ2-7
length: 15
V: TRBV29-1
size: .
D: .
DNA: TGCAGCGTTGAAAGTACGGTCGGGCTGGATAGGGAGCAGTACTTC
CDR3: CSVESTVGLDREQYF

J: TRBJ1-5
length: 14
V: TRBV6-5
size: once
D: .
DNA: TGTGCCAGCAGCCCCCCCGGCAATAATCAGCCCCAGCATTTT
CDR3: CASSPPGNNQPQHF

J: TRBJ2-2
length: 15
V: TRBV5-1
size: .
D: TRBD1
DNA: TGCGCCAGCAGCGATCCGGGACAGCACACCGGGGAGCTGTTTTTT
CDR3: CASSDPGQHTGELFF

J: TRBJ1-3
length: 14
V: TRBV7-2
size: few
D: .
DNA: TGTGCCAGCAGCTTAGGATGGAGCGGAAACACCATATATTTT
CDR3: CASSLGWSGNTIYF

J: TRBJ2-7
length: 14
V: TRBV9
size: .
D: .
DNA: TGTGCCAGCAGCGGGGCACGGAGGCCCTACGAGCAGTACTTC
CDR3: CASSGARRPYEQYF

J: TRBJ1-2
length: 14
V: TRBV7-9
size: .
D: .
DNA: TGTGCCAGCAGGCCCGATGGGGTCAACTATGGCTACACCTTC
CDR3: CASRPDGVNYGYTF

J: TRBJ1-5
length: 14
V: TRBV5-6
size: .
D: .
DNA: TGTGCCAGCAGCCCATGGGAGAGCAATCAGCCCCAGCATTTT
CDR3: CASSPWESNQPQHF

J: TRBJ1-3
length: 14
V: TRBV7-2
size: .
D: .
DNA: TGTGCCAGCAGCCCCAGGTTCTCTGGAAACACCATATATTTT
CDR3: CASSPRFSGNTIYF

J: TRBJ1-4
length: 14
V: TRBV7-9
size: .
D: TRBD1
DNA: TGTGCCAGCAGCCCCGGACAGGGGGGAGAAAAACTGTTTTTT
CDR3: CASSPGQGGEKLFF

J: TRBJ2-1
length: 15
V: TRBV7-2
size: .
D: .
DNA: TGTGCCAGCAGCTTCTTCCTCACAGGGTCCAATGAGCAGTTCTTC
CDR3: CASSFFLTGSNEQFF